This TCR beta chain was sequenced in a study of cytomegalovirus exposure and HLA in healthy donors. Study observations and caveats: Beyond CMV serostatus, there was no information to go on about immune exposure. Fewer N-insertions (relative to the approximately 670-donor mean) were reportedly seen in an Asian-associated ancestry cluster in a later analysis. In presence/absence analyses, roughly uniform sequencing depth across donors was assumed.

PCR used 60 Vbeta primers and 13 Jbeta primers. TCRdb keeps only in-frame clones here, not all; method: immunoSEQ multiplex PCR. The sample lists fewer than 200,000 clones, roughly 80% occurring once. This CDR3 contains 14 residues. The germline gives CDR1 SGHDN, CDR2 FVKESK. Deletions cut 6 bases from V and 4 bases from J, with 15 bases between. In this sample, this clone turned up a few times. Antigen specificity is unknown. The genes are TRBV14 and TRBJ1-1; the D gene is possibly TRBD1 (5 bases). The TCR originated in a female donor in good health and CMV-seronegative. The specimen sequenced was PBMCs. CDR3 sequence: CASSRDSRVTEAFF. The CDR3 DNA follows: TGTGCCAGCAGTCGCGACAGTCGGGTCACTGAAGCTTTCTTT. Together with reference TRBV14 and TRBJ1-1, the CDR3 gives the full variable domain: EAGVTQFPSHSVIEKGQTVTLRCDPISGHDNLYWYRRVMGKEIKFLLHFVKESKQDESGMPNNRFLAERTGGTYSTLKVQPAELEDSGVYFCASSRDSRVTEAFFGQGTRLTVV.